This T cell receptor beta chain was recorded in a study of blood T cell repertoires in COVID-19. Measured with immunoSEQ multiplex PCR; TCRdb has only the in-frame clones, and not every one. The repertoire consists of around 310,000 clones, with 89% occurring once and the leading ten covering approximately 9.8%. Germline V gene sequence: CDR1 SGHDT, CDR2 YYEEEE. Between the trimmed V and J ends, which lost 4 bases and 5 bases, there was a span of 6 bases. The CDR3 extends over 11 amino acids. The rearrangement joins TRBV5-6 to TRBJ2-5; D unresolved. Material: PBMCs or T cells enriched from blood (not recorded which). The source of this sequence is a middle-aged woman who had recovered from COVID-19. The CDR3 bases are TGTGCCAGCAGCAGCACCGAGACCCAGTACTTC. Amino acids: CASSSTETQYF.